One sample yielded the 9 T cell receptor beta chains listed below, sequenced in a study of T cells after yellow fever vaccination. TCRdb re-called the 5' RACE reads through MiXCR, storing one row per CDR3 protein. The table records 250,000 to 300,000 distinct CDR3 sequences, less than 9.5% of them present only once. The sequencing here drew on CD4+ T cells sorted from PBMCs, taken 5 days after the yellow fever booster vaccination. The receptors shown here come from a man in his late teens or twenties who received the YFV17D yellow fever vaccine.

This clonotype came up a few times. J is TRBJ1-1 and V is TRBV6-2 or TRBV6-3, with D possibly matching TRBD1 (6 bases). The CDR3 is made up of 19 amino acids. From germline, CDR1 is MNHEY and CDR2 SVGEGT. V shed 3 bases and J shed 0 bases, with 23 bases lying between them. CDR3 nucleotides: TGTGCCAGCAGTTATTCCATTACGGGGGCCCGAGGGATGAACACTGAAGCTTTCTTT. Translation gives CASSYSITGARGMNTEAFF.

This clonotype has a single count. This chain connects TRBV12-3 or TRBV12-4 to TRBJ1-2, with 7 bases matching TRBD1. The CDR3 is 15 residues long. The V segment lost 6 bases and the J segment 0 bases; nucleotides outside the gene matches: 7. The CDR3 region is CASRPQGFPNYGYTF. CDR3 nucleotides: TGTGCCAGCAGGCCACAGGGGTTTCCTAACTATGGCTACACCTTC.

This clonotype was observed a few times. This chain uses TRBV15 with TRBJ1-1, with TRBD1 matching over 7 bases. The CDR3 consists of 14 residues. Germline CDR1 and CDR2: LNHNV and YYDKDF (reference sequence). Trimming removed 6 bases from V and 8 bases from J; junction bases left unmatched: 12. CDR3 sequence: CATRRFRDSTEAFF. CDR3 in DNA: TGTGCCACCAGACGGTTTCGGGACAGCACAGAAGCTTTCTTT.

This clonotype was counted only a few times. The chain has TRBV7-6 and TRBJ1-5; no definite D call. Germline V gene sequence: CDR1 SGHVS, CDR2 FNYEAQ. Trimming took off 2 bases at V and 4 bases at J, with 6 bases between the two ends. The CDR3 runs 13 residues. CDR3 sequence reads: CASSLQRNQPQHF. CDR3 sequence (DNA): TGTGCCAGCAGCTTACAGAGAAATCAGCCCCAGCATTTT.

This clonotype showed up just a few times. The J gene is TRBJ2-2, the V gene TRBV11-2; the match to TRBD2 covers 7 bases. Germline V gene data show CDR1 as SGHAT and CDR2 as FQNNGV. V dropped 6 bases and J dropped 3; count of bases not matched to a gene: 16. The CDR3 has 18 amino acids. This CDR3 is CASSRPSASGRDTGELFF. CDR3 sequence (DNA): TGTGCCAGCAGTCGCCCATCTGCTAGCGGTCGGGACACCGGGGAGCTGTTTTTT.

The V call is TRBV5-5, the J call TRBJ1-5; no clear D. This CDR3 spans 15 amino acids. The germline V gene encodes CDR1 SGHKS and CDR2 YYEKEE (reference sequence). Trimming shortened V by 4 bases and J by 3 bases, and 14 bases separated the two germline ends. The CDR3 loop reads CASSPGSINNQPQHF. CDR3 coding DNA: TGTGCCAGCAGCCCCGGTAGTATCAACAATCAGCCCCAGCATTTT.

V gene TRBV29-1 combines with J gene TRBJ2-4; D is perhaps TRBD2 (6 bases). Germline V lookup: CDR1 SQVTM, CDR2 ANQGSEA. Trimming pared 7 bases from V and 5 bases from J, leaving 12 bases between. This CDR3 region has 12 residues. CDR3 protein: CSARGVQNIQYF. The CDR3 nucleotides are TGCAGCGCGCGGGGCGTACAAAACATTCAGTACTTC.

The chain couples TRBV6-1 to TRBJ1-5; D is undetermined. The CDR3 sequence is 13 residues long. With 7 bases removed from V and 1 base from J, the gap between germline ends came to 8 bases. Per germline, CDR1 MNHNS and CDR2 SASEGT. CDR3 protein: CASTRASNQPQHF. Written as DNA, the CDR3 is TGTGCCAGCACGAGGGCCAGCAATCAGCCCCAGCATTTT.

The chain links TRBV6-4 to TRBJ2-3; D might be TRBD1 (5 bases). The ends were cut back, 7 bases at V and 2 bases at J, with 19 bases in the middle. The CDR3 covers 16 residues. Looked up from germline, CDR1 is MRHNA and CDR2 is SNTAGT. The CDR3 sequence: CASTGRSKGNTDTQYF. In DNA form, the CDR3 reads TGTGCCAGCACTGGCCGCAGTAAGGGGAACACAGATACGCAGTATTTT.